The following is a T cell receptor (beta chain) sequence with its context. What it binds is unknown. The CDR3 consists of 13 residues. The germline CDR1 and CDR2 sequences are MNHEY and SVGAGI. Trimming pared 4 bases from V and 5 bases from J, leaving 9 bases between. Sequencing used immunoSEQ multiplex PCR; TCRdb keeps in-frame clones, though not all of them. The data show some 70,000 clones, less than 80% seen once. The sample belongs to a study of radiotherapy plus CTLA-4 blockade in lung cancer. Study-wide results and limits: Early blood T cell clone changes and increased post-radiation serum interferon-beta were reportedly the strongest response predictors. After treatment with radiotherapy plus ipilimumab, TCR clones that came from the tumor expanded in blood.

CTLA-4 blockade with ipilimumab, together with focal radiation, was given to patients with chemo-refractory metastatic non-small-cell lung cancer. The receptor's source is a human donor with non-small cell lung cancer who had a complete response to radiotherapy plus ipilimumab. Sequenced here: peripheral blood, sampled from a patient treated with radiotherapy plus ipilimumab. The rearrangement links TRBV6-5 to TRBJ1-5; D is ambiguous. The CDR3 reads CASSSDGYQPQHF. The CDR3 nucleotides are TGTGCCAGCAGTTCGGACGGTTATCAGCCCCAGCATTTT.